The entry that follows covers one T cell receptor (beta chain) sequence. Its cognate antigen is unknown. The data were taken from a study of CD8 T cells in ankylosing spondylitis. By quantitative 5'-RACE with molecular barcodes, the TCR beta libraries were made. TCRdb redid the calling of the 5' RACE reads with MiXCR, one entry per CDR3 protein. This sample yields a few hundred thousand distinct CDR3 sequences, of which about 15% are seen a single time; over 1% belongs to the top ten. Study conclusions and caveats: A motif of roughly 8 highly homologous TCR beta variants was seen as apparently characteristic of ankylosing spondylitis blood. It was reported that disease-linked clones were significantly enriched in matched ankylosing spondylitis synovial fluid.

This CDR3 has 11 residues. Germline CDR1 SNHLY, CDR2 FYNNEI. V lost 7 bases to trimming and J lost 5 bases, with 8 bases between them. The material sequenced was blood, either unsorted or a sorted T cell fraction (not recorded which). The chain is built from TRBV2 and TRBJ1-1; D remains unclear. This clonotype was obtained from a male donor with ankylosing spondylitis. In nucleotides, the CDR3 is TGTGCCAGCACCCCGAAGACTGAAGCTTTCTTT. Amino acids: CASTPKTEAFF.